What follows describes a single TCR beta chain. Antigen: not known. This may be a read error, as it is one base from a much larger clone. Using unique molecular identifiers, the investigators prepared the TCRbeta library. TCRdb reanalysed the PCR reads using MiXCR and keeps one entry per CDR3 protein. The data contain about 300,000 distinct CDR3 sequences, about 9.4% of them singletons. CDR1 is LGHNT and CDR2 is FRNRAP in the germline V gene. This CDR3 has 17 amino acids. The data were obtained in a study of T-cell reconstitution after alpha-beta-depleted transplantation in children. Study outcomes and limitations: By one year post-transplant, T-cell counts and diversity largely arose from T cells that were newly produced. Where some patients showed high TCRbeta diversity at day 60, it came from recipient T cells and thymic progenitors that had survived. Alpha-beta T cells about two months after transplant reportedly derived from several hundred expanded graft clones.

This clonotype originated in a boy in the first two years of life with acute myeloid leukemia, due to receive a stem cell transplant. The source was PBMCs, collected before TCRalphabeta/CD19-depleted stem cell transplant. This chain connects TRBV12-5 to TRBJ2-2; TRBD1 matches at 7 bases. The CDR3 reads CASGFLGGEGNTGEMFF. The CDR3 region has the DNA TGTGCTAGTGGTTTCTTAGGGGGCGAGGGGAACACCGGGGAGATGTTTTTT.